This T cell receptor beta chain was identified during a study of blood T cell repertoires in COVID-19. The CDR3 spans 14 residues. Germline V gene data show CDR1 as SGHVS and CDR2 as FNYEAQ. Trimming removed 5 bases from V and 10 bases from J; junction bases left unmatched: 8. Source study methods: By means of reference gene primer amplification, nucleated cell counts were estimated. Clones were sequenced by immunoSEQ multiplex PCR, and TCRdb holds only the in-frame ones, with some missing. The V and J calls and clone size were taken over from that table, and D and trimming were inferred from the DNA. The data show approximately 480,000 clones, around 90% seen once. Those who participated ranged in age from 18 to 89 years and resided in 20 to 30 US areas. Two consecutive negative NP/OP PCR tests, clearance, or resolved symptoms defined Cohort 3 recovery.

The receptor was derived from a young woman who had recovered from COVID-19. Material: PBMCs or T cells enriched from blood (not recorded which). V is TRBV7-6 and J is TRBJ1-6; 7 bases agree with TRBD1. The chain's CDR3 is CASSLDRAGSPLHF. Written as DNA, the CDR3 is TGTGCCAGCAGCCTCGACAGGGCCGGGTCACCCCTCCACTTT. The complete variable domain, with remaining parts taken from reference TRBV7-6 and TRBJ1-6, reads GAGVSQSPRYKVTKRGQDVALRCDPISGHVSLYWYRQALGQGPEFLTYFNYEAQQDKSGLPNDRFSAERPEGSISTLTIQRTEQRDSAMYRCASSLDRAGSPLHFGNGTRLTVT.